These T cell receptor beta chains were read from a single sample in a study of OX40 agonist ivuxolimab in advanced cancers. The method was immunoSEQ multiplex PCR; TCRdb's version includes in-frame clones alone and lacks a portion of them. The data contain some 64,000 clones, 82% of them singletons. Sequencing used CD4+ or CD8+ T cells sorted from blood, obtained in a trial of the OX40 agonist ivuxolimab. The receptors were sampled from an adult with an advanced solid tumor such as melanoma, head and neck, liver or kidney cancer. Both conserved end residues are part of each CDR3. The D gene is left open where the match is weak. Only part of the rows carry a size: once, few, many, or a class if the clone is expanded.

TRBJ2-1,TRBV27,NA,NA,CASLRWGVTNEQFF,TGTGCCAGCCTCAGGTGGGGGGTTACGAATGAGCAGTTCTTC
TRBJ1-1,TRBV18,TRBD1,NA,CASSQGANSEAFF,TGTGCCAGCTCACAGGGGGCGAATTCTGAAGCTTTCTTT
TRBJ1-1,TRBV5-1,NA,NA,CASSLSPGRAGNTEAFF,TGCGCCAGCAGCTTGAGTCCGGGGCGCGCGGGGAACACTGAAGCTTTCTTT
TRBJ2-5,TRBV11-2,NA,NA,CASSSIQTLETQYF,TGTGCCAGCAGCTCGATCCAGACGTTGGAGACCCAGTACTTC
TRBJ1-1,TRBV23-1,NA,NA,CASSQGGGGARMDTEAFF,TGCGCCAGCAGTCAGGGCGGAGGGGGGGCGCGGATGGACACTGAAGCTTTCTTT
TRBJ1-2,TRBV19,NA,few,CASSISPLPYGYTF,TGTGCCAGTAGTATATCCCCCCTACCCTATGGCTACACCTTC
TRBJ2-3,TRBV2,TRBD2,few,CASSELSGRASTQYF,TGTGCCAGCAGTGAACTAAGCGGGAGGGCAAGTACGCAGTATTTT
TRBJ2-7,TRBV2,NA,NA,CASSDPHRDGSYEQYF,TGTGCCAGCAGTGATCCCCACCGGGACGGTTCCTACGAGCAGTACTTC
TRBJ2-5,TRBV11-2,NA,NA,CASSPSQETQYF,TGTGCCAGCAGTCCGAGTCAAGAGACCCAGTACTTC
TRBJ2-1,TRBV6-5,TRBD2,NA,CATLSGRSSYNEQFF,TGTGCCACCCTTAGCGGGAGGAGCTCCTACAATGAGCAGTTCTTC
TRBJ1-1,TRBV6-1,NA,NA,CASRVSGGEAFF,TGTGCCAGCAGGGTATCCGGGGGCGAAGCTTTCTTT
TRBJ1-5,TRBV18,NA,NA,CASSPGFGGRQPQHF,TGTGCCAGCTCACCAGGTTTCGGAGGTAGGCAGCCCCAGCATTTT
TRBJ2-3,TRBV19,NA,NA,CASSEGRTDTQYF,TGTGCCAGTAGTGAGGGTCGAACAGATACGCAGTATTTT
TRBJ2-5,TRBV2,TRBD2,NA,CASSMTMREEETQYF,TGTGCCAGCAGCATGACGATGCGGGAGGAAGAGACCCAGTACTTC
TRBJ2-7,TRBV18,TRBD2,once,CASSGSGISYEQYF,TGTGCCAGCTCAGGGAGCGGGATCTCCTACGAGCAGTACTTC
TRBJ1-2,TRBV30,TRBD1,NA,CAWSRNRGGYGYTF,TGTGCCTGGAGTAGAAACAGGGGTGGCTATGGCTACACCTTC
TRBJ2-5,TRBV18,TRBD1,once,CASSPPGQGGQETQYF,TGTGCCAGCTCACCCCCGGGACAGGGTGGTCAAGAGACCCAGTACTTC
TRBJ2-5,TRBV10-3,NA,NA,CAISESTETQYF,TGTGCCATCAGTGAGTCGACGGAGACCCAGTACTTC
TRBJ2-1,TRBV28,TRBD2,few,CASSPVGREEVNEQFF,TGTGCCAGCAGTCCAGTCGGGCGGGAGGAGGTTAATGAGCAGTTCTTC
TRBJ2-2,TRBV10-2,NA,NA,CASSEGSGETGELFF,TGCGCCAGCAGTGAGGGGTCGGGAGAGACCGGGGAGCTGTTTTTT
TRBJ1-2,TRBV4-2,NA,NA,CASSQEGLGSNYGYTF,TGTGCCAGCAGCCAAGAGGGGTTGGGGTCTAACTATGGCTACACCTTC
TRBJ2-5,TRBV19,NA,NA,CASSIGGGTLEETQYF,TGTGCCAGTAGTATAGGGGGCGGAACCCTGGAAGAGACCCAGTACTTC
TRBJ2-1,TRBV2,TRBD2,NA,CAIGLAGGEQFF,TGTGCCATCGGACTAGCGGGAGGGGAGCAGTTCTTC